This TCR beta chain was captured by sequencing in a study of CD8 T cells in ankylosing spondylitis. Broader study findings: Clones linked to disease, bearing a CD8+ phenotype, were relatively rare in peripheral blood. Earlier studies detected some motif variants in reactive arthritis synovial fluid and blood.

5'-RACE, quantitative and with molecular barcodes, yielded the TCR beta libraries. MiXCR, applied by TCRdb to the 5' RACE reads, yields one record per CDR3 protein. The sample carries some 87,000 distinct CDR3 sequences, about 9% recorded once. This clonotype was seen only a few times. As yet, its antigen is unknown. Germline V CDR1 and CDR2: SNHLY, FYNNEI. Trimming took 4 bases from V and 2 from J, leaving 8 bases between them. This CDR3 spans 13 amino acids. The receptor's source is a male donor with ankylosing spondylitis or in good health (not recorded which). Specimen: blood, either unsorted or a sorted T cell fraction (not recorded which). J is TRBJ1-1 and V is TRBV2; no firm D call. Here the CDR3 reads CASSVEGNTEAFF. CDR3 nucleotide sequence: TGTGCCAGCAGTGTGGAAGGAAACACTGAAGCTTTCTTT.